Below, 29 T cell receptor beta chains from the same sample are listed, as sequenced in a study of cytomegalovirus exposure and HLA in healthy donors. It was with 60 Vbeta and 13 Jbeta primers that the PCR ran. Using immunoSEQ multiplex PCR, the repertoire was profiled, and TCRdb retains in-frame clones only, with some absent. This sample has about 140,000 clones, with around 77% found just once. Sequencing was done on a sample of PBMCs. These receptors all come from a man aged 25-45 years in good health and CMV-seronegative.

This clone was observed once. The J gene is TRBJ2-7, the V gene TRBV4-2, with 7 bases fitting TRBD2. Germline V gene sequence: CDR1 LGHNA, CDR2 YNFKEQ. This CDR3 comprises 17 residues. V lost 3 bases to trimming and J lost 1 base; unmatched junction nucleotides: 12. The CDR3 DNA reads TGTGCCAGCAGCCAGGCTACTACTAGCGTTTCTTCCTACGAGCAGTACTTC. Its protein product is CASSQATTSVSSYEQYF.

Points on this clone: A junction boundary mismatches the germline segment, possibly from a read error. The CDR3 region is CASREDTGSGNTIYF. The CDR3 region has the DNA TGTGCCAGCAGAGAAGACACAGGGTCTGGAAACACCATATATTTT. The rearrangement links TRBV2 to TRBJ1-3, with a possible D match to TRBD1 (6 bases). This CDR3 is 15 amino acids long. Per the germline V gene, CDR1 is SNHLY and CDR2 is FYNNEI.

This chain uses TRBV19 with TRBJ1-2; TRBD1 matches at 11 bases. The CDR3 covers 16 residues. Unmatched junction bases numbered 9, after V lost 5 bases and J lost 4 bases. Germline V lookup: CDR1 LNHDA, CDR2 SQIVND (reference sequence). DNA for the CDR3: TGTGCCAGTAGTCCACGGACAGGGGGCGGGGGCTATGGCTACACCTTC. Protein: CASSPRTGGGGYGYTF.

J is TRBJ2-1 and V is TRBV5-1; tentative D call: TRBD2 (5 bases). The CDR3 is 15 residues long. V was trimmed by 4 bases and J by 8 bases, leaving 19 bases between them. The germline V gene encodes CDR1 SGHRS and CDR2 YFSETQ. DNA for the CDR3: TGCGCCAGCAGCCCGACCGGGCTAGCCCGCTATGAGCAGTTCTTC. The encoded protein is CASSPTGLARYEQFF.

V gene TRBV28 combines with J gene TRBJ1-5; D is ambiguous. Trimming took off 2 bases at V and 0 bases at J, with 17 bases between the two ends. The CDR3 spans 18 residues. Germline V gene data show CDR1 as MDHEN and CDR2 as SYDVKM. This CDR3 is CASSLEQRTSDSNQPQHF. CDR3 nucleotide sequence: TGTGCCAGCAGTTTAGAGCAGCGGACTTCCGATAGCAATCAGCCCCAGCATTTT.

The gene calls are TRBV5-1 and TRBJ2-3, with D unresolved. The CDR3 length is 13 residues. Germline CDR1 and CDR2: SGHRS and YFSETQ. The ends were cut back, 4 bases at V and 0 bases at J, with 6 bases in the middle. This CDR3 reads CASSPTSTDTQYF. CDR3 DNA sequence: TGCGCCAGCAGCCCGACTAGCACAGATACGCAGTATTTT.

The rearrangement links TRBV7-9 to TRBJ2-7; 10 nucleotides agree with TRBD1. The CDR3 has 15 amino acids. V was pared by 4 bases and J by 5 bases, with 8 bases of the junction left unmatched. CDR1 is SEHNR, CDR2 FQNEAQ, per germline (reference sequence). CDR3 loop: CASSSRQGASHEQYF. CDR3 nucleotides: TGTGCCAGCAGCTCCAGACAGGGGGCGTCCCACGAGCAGTACTTC.

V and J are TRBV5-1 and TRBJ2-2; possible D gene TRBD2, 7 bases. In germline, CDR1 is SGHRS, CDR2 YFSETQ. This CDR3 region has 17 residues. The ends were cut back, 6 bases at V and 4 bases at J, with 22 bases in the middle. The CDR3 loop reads CASNFGGGPGATGELFF. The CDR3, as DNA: TGCGCCAGCAACTTTGGGGGGGGGCCGGGAGCCACCGGGGAGCTGTTTTTT. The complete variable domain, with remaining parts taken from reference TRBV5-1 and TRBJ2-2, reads KAGVTQTPRYLIKTRGQQVTLSCSPISGHRSVSWYQQTPGQGLQFLFEYFSETQRNKGNFPGRFSGRQFSNSRSEMNVSTLELGDSALYLCASNFGGGPGATGELFFGEGSRLTVL.

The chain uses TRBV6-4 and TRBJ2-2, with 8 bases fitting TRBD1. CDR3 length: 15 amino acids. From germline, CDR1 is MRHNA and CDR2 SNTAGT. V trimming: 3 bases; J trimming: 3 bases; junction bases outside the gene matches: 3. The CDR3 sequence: CASSETGGYTGELFF. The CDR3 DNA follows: TGTGCCAGCAGTGAAACAGGGGGTTACACCGGGGAGCTGTTTTTT.

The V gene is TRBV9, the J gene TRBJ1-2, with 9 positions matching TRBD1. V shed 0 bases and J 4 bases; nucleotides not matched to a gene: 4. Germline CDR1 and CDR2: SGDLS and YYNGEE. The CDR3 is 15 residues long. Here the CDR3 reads CASSVALGQGYGYTF. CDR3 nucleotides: TGTGCCAGCAGCGTAGCTCTGGGACAGGGCTATGGCTACACCTTC. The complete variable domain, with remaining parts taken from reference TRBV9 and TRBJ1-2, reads DSGVTQTPKHLITATGQRVTLRCSPRSGDLSVYWYQQSLDQGLQFLIQYYNGEERAKGNILERFSAQQFPDLHSELNLSSLELGDSALYFCASSVALGQGYGYTFGSGTRLTVV.

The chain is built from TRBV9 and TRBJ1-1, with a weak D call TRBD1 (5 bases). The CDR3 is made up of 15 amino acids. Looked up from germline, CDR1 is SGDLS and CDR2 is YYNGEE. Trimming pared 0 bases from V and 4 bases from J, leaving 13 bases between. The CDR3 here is CASSVGSGGGTEAFF. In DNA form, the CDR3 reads TGTGCCAGCAGCGTAGGATCCGGGGGGGGCACTGAAGCTTTCTTT.

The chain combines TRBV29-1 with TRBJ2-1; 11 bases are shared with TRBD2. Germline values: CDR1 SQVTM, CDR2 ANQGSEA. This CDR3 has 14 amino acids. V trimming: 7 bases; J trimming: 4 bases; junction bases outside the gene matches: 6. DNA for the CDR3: TGCAGCGATCTAGGGACTAGCGGATACAATGAGCAGTTCTTC. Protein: CSDLGTSGYNEQFF.

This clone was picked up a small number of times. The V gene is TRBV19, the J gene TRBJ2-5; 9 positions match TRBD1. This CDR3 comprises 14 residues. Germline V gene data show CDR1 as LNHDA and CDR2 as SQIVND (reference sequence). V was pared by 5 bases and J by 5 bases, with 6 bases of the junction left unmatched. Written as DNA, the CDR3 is TGTGCCAGTAGTCCAGGACAGGGGACGGAGACCCAGTACTTC. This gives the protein CASSPGQGTETQYF.

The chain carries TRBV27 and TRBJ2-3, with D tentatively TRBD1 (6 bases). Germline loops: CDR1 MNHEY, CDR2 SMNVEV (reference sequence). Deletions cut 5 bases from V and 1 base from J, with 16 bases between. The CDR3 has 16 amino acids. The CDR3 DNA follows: TGTGCCAGCAGTCCCAGGACAGACAAGCGCACAGATACGCAGTATTTT. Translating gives CASSPRTDKRTDTQYF.

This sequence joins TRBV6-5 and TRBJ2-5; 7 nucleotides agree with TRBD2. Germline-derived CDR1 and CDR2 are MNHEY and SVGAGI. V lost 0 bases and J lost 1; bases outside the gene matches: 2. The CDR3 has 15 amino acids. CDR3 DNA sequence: TGTGCCAGCAGTTACTCCAGCGGGGCCCAAGAGACCCAGTACTTC. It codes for CASSYSSGAQETQYF.

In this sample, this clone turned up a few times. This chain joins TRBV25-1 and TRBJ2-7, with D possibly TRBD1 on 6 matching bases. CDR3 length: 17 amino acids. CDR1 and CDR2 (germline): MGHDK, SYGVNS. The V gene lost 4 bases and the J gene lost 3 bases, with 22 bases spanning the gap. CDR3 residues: CASSVRFPGGRGYEQYF. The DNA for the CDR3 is TGTGCCAGCAGTGTCCGGTTCCCGGGTGGCAGGGGCTACGAGCAGTACTTC.

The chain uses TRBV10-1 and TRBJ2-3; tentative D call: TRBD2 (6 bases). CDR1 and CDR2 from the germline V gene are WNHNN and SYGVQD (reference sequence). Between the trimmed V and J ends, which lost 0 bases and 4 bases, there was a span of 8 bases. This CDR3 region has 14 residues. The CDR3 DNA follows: TGCGCCAGCAGTGAGTCTGGAGGGGCAGATACGCAGTATTTT. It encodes CASSESGGADTQYF.

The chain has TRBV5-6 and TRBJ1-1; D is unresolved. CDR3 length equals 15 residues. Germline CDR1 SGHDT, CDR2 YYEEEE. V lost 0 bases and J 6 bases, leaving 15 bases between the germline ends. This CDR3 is CASSLGYRGRSEAFF. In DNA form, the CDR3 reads TGTGCCAGCAGCTTGGGTTACCGGGGAAGGTCTGAAGCTTTCTTT.

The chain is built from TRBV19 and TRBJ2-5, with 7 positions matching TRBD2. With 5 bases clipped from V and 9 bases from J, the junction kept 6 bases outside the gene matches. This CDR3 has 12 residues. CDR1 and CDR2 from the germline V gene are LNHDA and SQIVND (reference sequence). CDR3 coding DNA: TGTGCCAGTAGTGCGGGGGTGGGGGCCCAGTACTTC. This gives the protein CASSAGVGAQYF.

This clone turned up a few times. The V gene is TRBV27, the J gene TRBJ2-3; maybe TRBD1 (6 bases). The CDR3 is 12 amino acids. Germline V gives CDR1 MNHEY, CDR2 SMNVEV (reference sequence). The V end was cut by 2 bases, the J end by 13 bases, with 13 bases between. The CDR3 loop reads CASSLASGVEYF. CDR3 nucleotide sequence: TGTGCCAGCAGTTTAGCTTCAGGGGTTGAGTATTTT.

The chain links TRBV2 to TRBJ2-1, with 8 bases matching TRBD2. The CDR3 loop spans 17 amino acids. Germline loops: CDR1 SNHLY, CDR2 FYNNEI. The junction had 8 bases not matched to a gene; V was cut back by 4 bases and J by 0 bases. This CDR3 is CASSGGAGLGSYNEQFF. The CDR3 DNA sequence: TGTGCCAGCAGTGGGGGTGCGGGACTAGGCTCCTACAATGAGCAGTTCTTC.

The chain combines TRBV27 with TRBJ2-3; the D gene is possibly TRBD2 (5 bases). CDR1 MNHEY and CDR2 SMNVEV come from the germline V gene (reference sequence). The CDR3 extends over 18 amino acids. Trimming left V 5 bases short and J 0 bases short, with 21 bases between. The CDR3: CASSPLGSRGTSTDTQYF. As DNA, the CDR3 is TGTGCCAGCAGTCCGCTGGGGTCTCGGGGAACTAGCACAGATACGCAGTATTTT.

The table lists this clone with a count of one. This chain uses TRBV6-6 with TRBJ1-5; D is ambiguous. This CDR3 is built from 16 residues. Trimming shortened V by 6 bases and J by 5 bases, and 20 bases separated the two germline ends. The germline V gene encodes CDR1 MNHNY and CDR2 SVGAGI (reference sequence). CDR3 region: CASRPPPRLADQPQHF. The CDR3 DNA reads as TGTGCCAGCAGACCTCCCCCGCGGCTAGCTGATCAGCCCCAGCATTTT.

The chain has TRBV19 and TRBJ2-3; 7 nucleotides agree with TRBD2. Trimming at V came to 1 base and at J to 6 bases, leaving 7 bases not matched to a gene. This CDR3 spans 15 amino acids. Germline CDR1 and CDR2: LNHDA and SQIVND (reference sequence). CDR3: CASSIGAGPQDTQYF. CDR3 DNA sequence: TGTGCCAGTAGTATAGGAGCGGGGCCCCAGGATACGCAGTATTTT. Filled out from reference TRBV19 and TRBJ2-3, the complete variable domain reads DGGITQSPKYLFRKEGQNVTLSCEQNLNHDAMYWYRQDPGQGLRLIYYSQIVNDFQKGDIAEGYSVSREKKESFPLTVTSAQKNPTAFYLCASSIGAGPQDTQYFGPGTRLTVL.

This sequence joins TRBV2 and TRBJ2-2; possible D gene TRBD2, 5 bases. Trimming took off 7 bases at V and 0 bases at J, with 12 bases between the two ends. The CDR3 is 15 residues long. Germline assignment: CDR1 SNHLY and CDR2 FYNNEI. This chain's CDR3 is CASILAAPNTGELFF. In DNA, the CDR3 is TGTGCCAGCATCCTAGCCGCCCCGAACACCGGGGAGCTGTTTTTT.

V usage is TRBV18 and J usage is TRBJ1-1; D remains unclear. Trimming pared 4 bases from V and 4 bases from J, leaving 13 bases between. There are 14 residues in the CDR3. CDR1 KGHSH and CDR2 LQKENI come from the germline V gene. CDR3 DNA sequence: TGTGCCAGCTCACATGGCGACCCGGGCACTGAAGCTTTCTTT. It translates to CASSHGDPGTEAFF.

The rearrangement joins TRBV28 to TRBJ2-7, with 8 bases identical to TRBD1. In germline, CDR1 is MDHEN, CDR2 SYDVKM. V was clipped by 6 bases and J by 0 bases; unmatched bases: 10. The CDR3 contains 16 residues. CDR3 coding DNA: TGTGCCAGCAGCAGTCCGGGACAGGTTCTCTCCTACGAGCAGTACTTC. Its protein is CASSSPGQVLSYEQYF.

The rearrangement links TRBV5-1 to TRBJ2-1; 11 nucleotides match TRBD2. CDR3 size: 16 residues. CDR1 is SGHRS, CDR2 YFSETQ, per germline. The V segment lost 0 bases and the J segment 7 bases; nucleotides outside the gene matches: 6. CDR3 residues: CASSLDVAGGPNEQFF. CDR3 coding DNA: TGCGCCAGCAGCTTGGATGTAGCGGGAGGGCCTAATGAGCAGTTCTTC.

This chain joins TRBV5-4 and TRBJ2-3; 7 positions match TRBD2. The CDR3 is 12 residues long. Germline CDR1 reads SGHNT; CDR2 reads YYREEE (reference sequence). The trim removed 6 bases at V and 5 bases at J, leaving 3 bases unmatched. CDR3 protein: CASTSGKDTQYF. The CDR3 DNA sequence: TGTGCCAGCACAAGCGGGAAAGATACGCAGTATTTT.